This entry features one T cell receptor (beta chain) sequence. The clone's antigen remains unknown. One base away there is no much larger clone; base qualities are not given. This sample is drawn from a study of T-cell memory formation after mild COVID-19 (dated by TCRdb to the early 2020s). Regarding the study in general: TCR sequence clusters from the two donors were found to be largely donor specific. In two donors, T-cell clones that expanded and contracted after mild COVID-19 were followed by sequencing TCRalpha and TCRbeta repertoires longitudinally. Two young, previously healthy adult volunteers made up the cohort, one male and one female. Beyond this particular receptor, the publication reports: Balanced CD4/CD8 phenotypes were observed for clones contracting from day 15 to 85, whereas a bias towards CD4+ was observed for a second wave of clones expanding from day 15 to 37. Some responding clones were detected in pre-infection memory, suggesting pre-existing cross-reactive memory T cells joined the SARS-CoV-2 response. The second-wave clones that peaked on day 37 were not confirmed to be SARS-CoV-2 specific. Only a couple of mild cases were covered by the study, and larger cohorts that include severe cases with pre-infection samples were considered necessary. Contracting CD4+ clones were found mainly in CM and EM memory subsets, while CD8+ clones were enriched in EMRA.

Sequencing instrument: Illumina NovaSeq 6000. cDNA libraries for TCRalpha and TCRbeta were prepared by 5'RACE using constant-segment primers, with sample barcodes and unique molecular identifiers added. RNA was extracted from every sample with Trizol reagent. Amplification of the libraries took two PCR steps, and the second step added a second sample barcode plus Illumina TruSeq adapters. Sequencing of the libraries was done on an Illumina NovaSeq, producing 2 x 150 bp paired-end reads. The source study handled its data this way. Demultiplexing of reads and collapsing into UMI-guided consensus sequences were performed with migec v1.2.7. With mixcr v2.1.11, UMI consensuses were aligned to TRA and TRB V and J templates and assembled into clonotypes. A clonotype was counted as expanded or contracted only when both edgeR and NoisET called the clonotype significant, with the noise models trained on biological replicates. For edgeR calls, the thresholds were a false discovery rate-adjusted p below 0.01 and a log2 fold-change of 1. PCA with hierarchical clustering of max-normalized trajectories of the 1000 most abundant clonotypes was used as exploratory dynamics analysis. Each responding clone was given a CD4 or CD8 phenotype based on the CD4+ and CD8+ repertoires, which had been sequenced separately. The public reads were run again by TCRdb, first through fastp at Q25 and then through MiXCR, and only productive beta chains were kept. Each CDR3 protein gets just one entry, which takes the most common genes and DNA from the rows behind it. The V and J calls were not made by the authors but by TCRdb's processing. In this sample the table shows approximately 450,000 distinct CDR3 sequences, approximately 18% of which occur a single time. The leading ten clones occupy over 9% of the sample.

PBMCs were isolated by Ficoll-Paque density gradient centrifugation. In the germline V gene, CDR1 corresponds to ENHRY and CDR2 to SYGVKD. From its cysteine to its phenylalanine, the CDR3 spans 14 amino acids. Only CDR3 DNA is held: 42 bases, read in frame from base 1. Deletion took 8 bases off V and 4 bases off J, with a span of 17 bases between the germline ends. The chain was built from TRBV10-3 and TRBJ1-1; D gene: possibly TRBD1, on 6 matching bases. The sequenced sample was PBMCs or a T cell subset sorted from them (not recorded which). This receptor was identified in an adult woman who had mild COVID-19 (a few samples of this study predate the infection). The sample titles of this study are shuffled in the database, so cell type and time point are left out; the donor was told from shared clones. Read as DNA, the sequence is TGTGCCATCGGGATAGGGGGGACGAGCACTGAAGCTTTCTTT. Its product reads: CAIGIGGTSTEAFF.